This T cell receptor (beta chain) was profiled in a study of CD4+ T cells in melanoma. The CDR3 sequence is 17 residues long. Per the germline V gene, CDR1 is SGHKS and CDR2 is YYEKEE (reference sequence). V was cut by 3 bases and J by 1 base, with 14 bases left in between. Sequencing was performed with immunoSEQ multiplex PCR; in TCRdb, only in-frame clones are kept and a portion is missing. The table lists more than 13,000 clones, over 70% of them singletons. Regarding the study as a whole: In melanoma, neoantigen-specific CD4+ T cells reportedly differed in differentiation state. CD8+ T cell, macrophage and B cell function reportedly correlated with neoantigen-specific CD4+ T cells.

Worth noting for this clone: Its antigen is currently unknown.

Sequenced material: cells from a culture (not recorded whether cultured in vitro). The gene calls are TRBV5-5 and TRBJ1-6; D not certain. This receptor was obtained from a human donor with melanoma. The CDR3 sequence is CASSWRGRASYNSPLHF. The CDR3 DNA reads TGTGCCAGCAGCTGGCGGGGAAGGGCGTCCTATAATTCACCCCTCCACTTT.